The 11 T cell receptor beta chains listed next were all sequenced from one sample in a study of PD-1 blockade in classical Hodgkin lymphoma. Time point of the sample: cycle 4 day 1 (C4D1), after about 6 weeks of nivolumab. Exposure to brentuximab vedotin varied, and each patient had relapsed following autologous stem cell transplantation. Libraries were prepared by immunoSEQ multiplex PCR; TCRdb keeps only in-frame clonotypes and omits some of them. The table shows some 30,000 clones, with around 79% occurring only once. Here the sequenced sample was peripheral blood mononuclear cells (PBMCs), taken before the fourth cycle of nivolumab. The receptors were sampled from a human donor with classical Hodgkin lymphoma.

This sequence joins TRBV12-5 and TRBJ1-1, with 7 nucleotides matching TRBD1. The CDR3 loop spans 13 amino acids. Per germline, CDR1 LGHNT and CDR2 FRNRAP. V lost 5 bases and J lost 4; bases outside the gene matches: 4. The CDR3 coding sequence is TGTGCTAGTGGTGAGGGGGCGCGCACTGAAGCTTTCTTT. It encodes CASGEGARTEAFF. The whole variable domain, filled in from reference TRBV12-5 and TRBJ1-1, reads DARVTQTPRHKVTEMGQEVTMRCQPILGHNTVFWYRQTMMQGLELLAYFRNRAPLDDSGMPKDRFSAEMPDATLATLKIQPSEPRDSAVYFCASGEGARTEAFFGQGTRLTVV.

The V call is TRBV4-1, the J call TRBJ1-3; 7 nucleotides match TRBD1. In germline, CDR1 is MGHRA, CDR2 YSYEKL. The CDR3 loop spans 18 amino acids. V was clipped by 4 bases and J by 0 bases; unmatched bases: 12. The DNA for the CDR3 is TGCGCCAGCAGCCCTCCGGGACAGCGTAGGAGCTCTGGAAACACCATATATTTT. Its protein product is CASSPPGQRRSSGNTIYF.

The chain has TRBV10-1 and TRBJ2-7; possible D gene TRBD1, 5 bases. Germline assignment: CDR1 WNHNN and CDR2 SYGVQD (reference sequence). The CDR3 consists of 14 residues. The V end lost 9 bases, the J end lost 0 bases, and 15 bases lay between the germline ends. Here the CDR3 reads CARLRGRSSYEQYF. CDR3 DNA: TGCGCCAGACTAAGGGGAAGGAGCTCCTACGAGCAGTACTTC.

The CDR3 loop reads CASSRTREENEQFF. CDR3 sequence (DNA): TGTGCCAGCAGCCGCACTAGGGAGGAGAATGAGCAGTTCTTC. The chain employs TRBV7-3 and TRBJ2-1, with D perhaps TRBD2 (6 bases). This CDR3 is built from 14 residues. Germline values: CDR1 SGHTA, CDR2 FQGTGA. V gave up 5 bases and J gave up 7 bases, with 15 bases separating them.

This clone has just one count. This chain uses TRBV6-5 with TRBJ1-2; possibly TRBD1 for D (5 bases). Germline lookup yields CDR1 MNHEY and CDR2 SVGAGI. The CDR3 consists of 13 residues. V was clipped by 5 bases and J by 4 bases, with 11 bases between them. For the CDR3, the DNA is TGTGCCAGCAGTAGGTTCCAGGGCTATGGCTACACCTTC. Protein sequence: CASSRFQGYGYTF.

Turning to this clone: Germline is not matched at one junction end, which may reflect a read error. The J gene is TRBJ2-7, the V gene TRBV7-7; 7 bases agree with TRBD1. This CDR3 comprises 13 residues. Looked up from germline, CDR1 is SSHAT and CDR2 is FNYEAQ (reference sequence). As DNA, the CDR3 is TGTGCTAGCAGCTTAGAGGGGGCAGCTGAGCAGTACTTC. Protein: CASSLEGAAEQYF. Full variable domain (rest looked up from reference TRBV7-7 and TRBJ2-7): GAGVSQSPRYKVTKRGQDVTLRCDPISSHATLYWYQQALGQGPEFLTYFNYEAQPDKSGLPSDRFSAERPEGSISTLTIQRTEQRDSAMYRCASSLEGAAEQYFGPGTRLTVT.

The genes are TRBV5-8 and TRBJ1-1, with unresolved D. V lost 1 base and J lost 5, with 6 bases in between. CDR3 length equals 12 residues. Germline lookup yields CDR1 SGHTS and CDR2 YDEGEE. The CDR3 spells CASSLRRTEAFF. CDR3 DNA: TGTGCCAGCAGCTTGCGGAGAACTGAAGCTTTCTTT. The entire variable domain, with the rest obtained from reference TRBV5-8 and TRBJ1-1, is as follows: EAGVTQSPTHLIKTRGQQATLRCSPISGHTSVYWYQQALGLGLQFLLWYDEGEERNRGNFPPRFSGRQFPNYSSELNVNALELEDSALYLCASSLRRTEAFFGQGTRLTVV.

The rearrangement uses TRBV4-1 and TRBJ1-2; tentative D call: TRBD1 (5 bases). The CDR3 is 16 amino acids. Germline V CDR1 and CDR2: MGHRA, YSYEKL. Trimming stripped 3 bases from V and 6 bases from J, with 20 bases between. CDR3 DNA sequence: TGCGCCAGCAGCCAGGGGGGGGTCCATAGGGTAGATGGCTACACCTTC. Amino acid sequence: CASSQGGVHRVDGYTF.

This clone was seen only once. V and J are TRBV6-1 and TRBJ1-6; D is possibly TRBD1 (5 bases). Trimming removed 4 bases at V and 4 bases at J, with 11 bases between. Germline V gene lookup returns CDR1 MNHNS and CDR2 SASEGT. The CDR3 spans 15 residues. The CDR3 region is CASSVQGPYNSPLHF. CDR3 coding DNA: TGTGCCAGCAGTGTGCAGGGACCTTATAATTCACCCCTCCACTTT.

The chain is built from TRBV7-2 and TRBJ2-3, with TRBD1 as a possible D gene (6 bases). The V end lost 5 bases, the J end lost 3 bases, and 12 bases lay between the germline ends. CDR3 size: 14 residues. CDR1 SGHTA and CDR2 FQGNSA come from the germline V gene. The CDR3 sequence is CASSPGTNTDTQYF. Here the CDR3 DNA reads TGTGCCAGCAGCCCCGGGACAAATACAGATACGCAGTATTTT.

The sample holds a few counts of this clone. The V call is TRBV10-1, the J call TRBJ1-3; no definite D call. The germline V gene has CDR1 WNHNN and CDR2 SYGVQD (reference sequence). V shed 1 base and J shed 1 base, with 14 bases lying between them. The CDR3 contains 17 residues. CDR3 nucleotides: TGCGCCAGCAGTGAGTTTCGGGTAGGGTCGTCTGGAAACACCATATATTTT. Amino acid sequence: CASSEFRVGSSGNTIYF.